The sequence of this T cell receptor (beta chain) was determined in a study of prognosis after radiotherapy for stage I lung cancer. Study details: Enrollment began in early 2018 and ended in the first half of 2019; the enrolled patients had stage I non-small cell lung cancer. Nobody among the patients got concurrent therapy with stereotactic body radiotherapy.

By share, this clonotype ranks as medium-sized. Its antigen is undetermined. General study findings and limits: Patients with distant metastases had lower Shannon entropy after stereotactic body radiation therapy.

The TCR beta CDR3 region was amplified from genomic DNA, with two rounds of multiplex PCR being used for the amplification. The use of primers specific to each TRBV and TRBJ gene characterized first-round PCR. Second-round PCR used universal primers. TCRdb redid the calling of the multiplex PCR reads with MiXCR, one entry per CDR3 protein. The table shows some 23,000 distinct CDR3 sequences, with roughly two fifths occurring only once. The length of the CDR3 is 13 residues. V lost 4 bases to trimming and J lost 3 bases, with 9 bases between them. Sequencing used PBMCs, obtained before or after stereotactic body radiation therapy (not recorded which). This TCR came from a donor over 45 with non-small cell lung cancer. This sequence joins TRBV12-3 or TRBV12-4 and TRBJ1-2, with D possibly being TRBD1 (5 bases). The DNA of the CDR3 is TGTGCCAGCAGTTCAGGGTTCTACTATGGCTACACCTTC. Protein sequence: CASSSGFYYGYTF.